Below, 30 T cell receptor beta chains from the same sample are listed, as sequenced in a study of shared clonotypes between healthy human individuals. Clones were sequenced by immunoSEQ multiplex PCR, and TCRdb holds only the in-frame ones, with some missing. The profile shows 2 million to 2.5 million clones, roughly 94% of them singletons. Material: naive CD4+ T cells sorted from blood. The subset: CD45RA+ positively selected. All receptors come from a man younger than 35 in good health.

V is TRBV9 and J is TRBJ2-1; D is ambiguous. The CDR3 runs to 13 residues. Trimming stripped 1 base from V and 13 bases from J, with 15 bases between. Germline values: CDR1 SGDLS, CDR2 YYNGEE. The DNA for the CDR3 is TGTGCCAGCAGCGTAAATACCTTCGGGCTACAGTTCTTC. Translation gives CASSVNTFGLQFF.

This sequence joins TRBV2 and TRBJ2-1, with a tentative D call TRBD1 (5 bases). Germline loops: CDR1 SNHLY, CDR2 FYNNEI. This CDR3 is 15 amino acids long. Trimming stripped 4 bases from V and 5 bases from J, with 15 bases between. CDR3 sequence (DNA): TGTGCCAGCAGTGTGAGGCCAGGGAAGAACAATGAGCAGTTCTTC. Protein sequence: CASSVRPGKNNEQFF.

In nucleotides, the CDR3 is TGTGCCAGCAGTTACTCGACAAGCTTCTACGAGCAGTACTTC. Protein sequence: CASSYSTSFYEQYF. The gene calls are TRBV6-5 and TRBJ2-7; D gene uncertain. CDR3 length: 14 amino acids. Per germline, CDR1 MNHEY and CDR2 SVGAGI. The V end was cut by 0 bases, the J end by 3 bases, with 9 bases between.

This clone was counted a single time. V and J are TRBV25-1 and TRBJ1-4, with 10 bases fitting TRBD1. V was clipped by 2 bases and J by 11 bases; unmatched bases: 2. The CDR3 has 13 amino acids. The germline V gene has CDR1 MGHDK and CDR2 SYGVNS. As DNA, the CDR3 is TGTGCCAGCAGTGAAGCGGGACAGGGGAAACTGTTTTTT. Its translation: CASSEAGQGKLFF. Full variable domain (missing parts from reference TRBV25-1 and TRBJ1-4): EADIYQTPRYLVIGTGKKITLECSQTMGHDKMYWYQQDPGMELHLIHYSYGVNSTEKGDLSSESTVSRIRTEHFPLTLESARPSHTSQYLCASSEAGQGKLFFGSGTQLSVL.

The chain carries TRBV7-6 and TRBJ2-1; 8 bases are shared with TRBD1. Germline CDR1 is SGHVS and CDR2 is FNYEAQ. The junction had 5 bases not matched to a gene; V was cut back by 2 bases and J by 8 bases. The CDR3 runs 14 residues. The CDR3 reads CASSLQGAGDEQFF. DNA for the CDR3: TGTGCCAGCAGCTTACAGGGGGCTGGCGATGAGCAGTTCTTC.

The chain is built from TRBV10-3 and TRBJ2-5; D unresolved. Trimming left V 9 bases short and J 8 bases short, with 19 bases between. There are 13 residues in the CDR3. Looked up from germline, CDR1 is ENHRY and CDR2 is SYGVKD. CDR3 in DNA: TGTGCCATTTCCTCGAGGTCAGGCGTCACCCAGTACTTC. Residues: CAISSRSGVTQYF.

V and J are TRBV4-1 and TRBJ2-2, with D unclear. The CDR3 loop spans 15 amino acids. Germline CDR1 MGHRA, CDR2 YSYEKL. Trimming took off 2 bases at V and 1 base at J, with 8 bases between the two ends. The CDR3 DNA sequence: TGCGCCAGCAGCCAAAGAAGCCTGAACACCGGGGAGCTGTTTTTT. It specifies CASSQRSLNTGELFF.

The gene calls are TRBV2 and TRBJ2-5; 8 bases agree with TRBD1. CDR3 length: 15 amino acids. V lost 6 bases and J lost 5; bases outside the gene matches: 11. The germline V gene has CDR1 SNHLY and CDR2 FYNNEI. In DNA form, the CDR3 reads TGTGCCAGCAGGCTGGCTGACAGGGGCCGGGAGACCCAGTACTTC. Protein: CASRLADRGRETQYF.

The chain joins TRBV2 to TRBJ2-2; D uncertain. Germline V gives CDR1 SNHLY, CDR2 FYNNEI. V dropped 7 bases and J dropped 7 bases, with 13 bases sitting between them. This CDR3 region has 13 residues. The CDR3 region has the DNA TGTGCCAGCACCGAGACCCCTAACGGGGAGCTGTTTTTT. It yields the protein CASTETPNGELFF.

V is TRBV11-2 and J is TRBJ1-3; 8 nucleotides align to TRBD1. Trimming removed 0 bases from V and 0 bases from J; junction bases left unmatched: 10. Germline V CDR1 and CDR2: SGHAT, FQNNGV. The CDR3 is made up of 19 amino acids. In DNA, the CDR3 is TGTGCCAGCAGCTTAGAGTGGACAGGGAAAAAGGGCTCTGGAAACACCATATATTTT. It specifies CASSLEWTGKKGSGNTIYF.

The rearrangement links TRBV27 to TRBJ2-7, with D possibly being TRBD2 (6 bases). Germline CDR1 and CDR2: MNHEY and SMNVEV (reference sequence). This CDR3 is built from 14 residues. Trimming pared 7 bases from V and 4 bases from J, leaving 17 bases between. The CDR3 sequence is CASTPGLFGYEQYF. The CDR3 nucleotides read TGTGCCAGCACCCCGGGACTCTTCGGGTACGAGCAGTACTTC.

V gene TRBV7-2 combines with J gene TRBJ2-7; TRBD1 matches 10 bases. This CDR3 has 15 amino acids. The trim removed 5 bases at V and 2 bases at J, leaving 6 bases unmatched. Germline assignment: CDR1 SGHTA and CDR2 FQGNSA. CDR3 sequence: CASSPLGQGTYEQYF. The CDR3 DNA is TGTGCCAGCAGCCCTCTGGGACAGGGGACCTACGAGCAGTACTTC. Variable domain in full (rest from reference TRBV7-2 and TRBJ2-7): GAGVSQSPSNKVTEKGKDVELRCDPISGHTALYWYRQSLGQGLEFLIYFQGNSAPDKSGLPSDRFSAERTGGSVSTLTIQRTQQEDSAVYLCASSPLGQGTYEQYFGPGTRLTVT.

The CDR3 sequence is CASIASGRASSTGELFF. In nucleotides, the CDR3 is TGCGCCAGCATAGCTAGCGGGAGGGCCTCGAGCACCGGGGAGCTGTTTTTT. The gene calls are TRBV5-1 and TRBJ2-2; 12 positions match TRBD2. V was clipped by 6 bases and J by 4 bases; unmatched bases: 10. The CDR3 extends over 17 amino acids. The germline CDR1 and CDR2 sequences are SGHRS and YFSETQ.

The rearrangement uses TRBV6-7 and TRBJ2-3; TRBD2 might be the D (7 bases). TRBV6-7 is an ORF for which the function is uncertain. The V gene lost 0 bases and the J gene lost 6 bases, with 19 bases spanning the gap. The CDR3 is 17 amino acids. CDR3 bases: TGTGCCAGCAGTTACTCGACCATCGCGGGGGCAAGCGATACGCAGTATTTT. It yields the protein CASSYSTIAGASDTQYF.

CDR3 amino acids: CASSQRGNTEAFF. Here the CDR3 DNA reads TGCGCCAGCTCCCAACGAGGGAACACTGAAGCTTTCTTT. The chain recombines TRBV10-1 with TRBJ1-1; no definite D call. V was clipped by 8 bases and J by 1 base, with 11 bases between them. Germline assignment: CDR1 WNHNN and CDR2 SYGVQD (reference sequence). This CDR3 comprises 13 residues.

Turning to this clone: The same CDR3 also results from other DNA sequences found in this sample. This CDR3 reads CASSVAGNTIYF. The CDR3 nucleotides read TGTGCCAGCAGTGTGGCTGGAAACACCATATATTTT. The V gene is TRBV2, the J gene TRBJ1-3; no clear D gene. The V and J ends lost 4 bases and 2 bases respectively, with 3 bases between them. Germline CDR1 is SNHLY and CDR2 is FYNNEI. The CDR3 is 12 amino acids.

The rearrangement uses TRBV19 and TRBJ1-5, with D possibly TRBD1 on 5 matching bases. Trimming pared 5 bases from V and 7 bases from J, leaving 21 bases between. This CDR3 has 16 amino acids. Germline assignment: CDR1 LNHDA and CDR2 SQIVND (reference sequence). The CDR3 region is CASSAPGQVVGQPQHF. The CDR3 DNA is TGTGCCAGTAGTGCCCCGGGGCAGGTGGTAGGACAGCCCCAGCATTTT.

CDR3 bases: TGTGCCAGCAGCTTAATTAGGGTTAGGGGGTTCCGTTATAATTCACCCCTCCACTTT. Its protein product is CASSLIRVRGFRYNSPLHF. This sequence joins TRBV7-9 and TRBJ1-6; tentative D call: TRBD1 (6 bases). CDR1 and CDR2 from the germline V gene are SEHNR and FQNEAQ (reference sequence). The CDR3 is 19 amino acids. V lost 2 bases and J 4 bases, leaving 21 bases between the germline ends.

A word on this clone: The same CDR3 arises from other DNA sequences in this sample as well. The CDR3 protein is CASSQDGGGQPQHF. CDR3 coding DNA: TGCGCCAGCAGCCAAGACGGGGGAGGCCAGCCCCAGCATTTT. The rearrangement uses TRBV4-1 and TRBJ1-5; maybe TRBD1 (5 bases). CDR1 MGHRA and CDR2 YSYEKL come from the germline V gene. CDR3 size: 14 residues. The V end was cut by 0 bases, the J end by 7 bases, with 10 bases between.

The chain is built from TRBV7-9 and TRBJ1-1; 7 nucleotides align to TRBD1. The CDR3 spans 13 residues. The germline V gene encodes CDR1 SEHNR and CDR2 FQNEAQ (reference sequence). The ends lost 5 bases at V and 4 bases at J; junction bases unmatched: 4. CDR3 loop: CASSVTGSTEAFF. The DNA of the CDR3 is TGTGCCAGCAGCGTGACAGGGAGCACTGAAGCTTTCTTT.

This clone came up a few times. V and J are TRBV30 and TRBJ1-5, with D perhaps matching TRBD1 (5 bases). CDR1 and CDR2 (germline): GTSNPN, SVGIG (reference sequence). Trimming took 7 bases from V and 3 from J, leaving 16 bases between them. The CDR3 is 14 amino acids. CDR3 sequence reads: CASSPGRNNQPQHF. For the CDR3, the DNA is TGTGCCTCCTCCCCGGGACGGAACAATCAGCCCCAGCATTTT.

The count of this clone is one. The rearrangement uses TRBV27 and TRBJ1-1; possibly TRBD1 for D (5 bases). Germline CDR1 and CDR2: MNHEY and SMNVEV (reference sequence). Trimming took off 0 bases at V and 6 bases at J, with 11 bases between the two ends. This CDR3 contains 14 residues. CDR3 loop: CASSLSGRAPEAFF. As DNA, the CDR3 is TGTGCCAGCAGTTTATCTGGCAGGGCCCCTGAAGCTTTCTTT.

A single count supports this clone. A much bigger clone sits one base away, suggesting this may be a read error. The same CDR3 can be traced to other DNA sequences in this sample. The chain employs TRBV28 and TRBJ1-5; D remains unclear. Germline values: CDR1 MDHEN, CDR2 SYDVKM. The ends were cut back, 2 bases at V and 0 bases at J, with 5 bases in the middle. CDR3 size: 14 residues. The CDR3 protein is CASSLPYSNQPQHF. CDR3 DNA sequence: TGTGCCAGCAGTTTACCGTATAGCAATCAGCCCCAGCATTTT.

The CDR3: CASVTHGQGNYGYTF. The CDR3 DNA follows: TGTGCCAGTGTAACCCACGGACAGGGGAACTATGGCTACACCTTC. The genes are TRBV19 and TRBJ1-2, with 9 bases aligning to TRBD1. The CDR3 spans 15 residues. V was clipped by 8 bases and J by 2 bases; unmatched bases: 9. Germline V lookup: CDR1 LNHDA, CDR2 SQIVND (reference sequence).

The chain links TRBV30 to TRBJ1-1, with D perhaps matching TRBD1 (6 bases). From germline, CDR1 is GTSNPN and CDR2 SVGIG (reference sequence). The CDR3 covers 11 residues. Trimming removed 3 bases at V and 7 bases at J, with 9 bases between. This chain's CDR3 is CAWSGQIEAFF. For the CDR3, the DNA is TGTGCCTGGAGCGGACAGATTGAAGCTTTCTTT.

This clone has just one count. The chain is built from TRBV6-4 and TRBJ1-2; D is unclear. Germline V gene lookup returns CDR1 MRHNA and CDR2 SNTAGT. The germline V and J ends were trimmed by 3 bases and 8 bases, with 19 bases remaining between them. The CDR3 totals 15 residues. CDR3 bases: TGTGCCAGCAGTGAGTCGTCAGGTGGCTTCGGAGGCTACACCTTC. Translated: CASSESSGGFGGYTF.

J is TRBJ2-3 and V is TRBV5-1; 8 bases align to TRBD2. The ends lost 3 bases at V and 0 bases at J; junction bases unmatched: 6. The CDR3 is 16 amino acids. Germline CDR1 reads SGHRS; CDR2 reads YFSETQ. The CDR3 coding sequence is TGCGCCAGCAGCTCCCGGGAGGGGGTTAGCACAGATACGCAGTATTTT. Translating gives CASSSREGVSTDTQYF.

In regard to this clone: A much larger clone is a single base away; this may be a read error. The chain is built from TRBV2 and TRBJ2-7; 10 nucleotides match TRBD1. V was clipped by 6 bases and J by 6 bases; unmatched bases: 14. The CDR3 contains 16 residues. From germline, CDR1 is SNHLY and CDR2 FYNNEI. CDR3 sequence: CASRARDRGGYCEQYF. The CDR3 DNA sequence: TGTGCCAGCAGAGCTAGGGACAGGGGAGGGTATTGCGAGCAGTACTTC.

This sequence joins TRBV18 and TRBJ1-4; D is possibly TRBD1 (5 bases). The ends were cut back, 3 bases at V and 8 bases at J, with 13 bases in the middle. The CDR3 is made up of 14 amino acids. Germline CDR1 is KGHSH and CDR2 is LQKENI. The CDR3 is CASSPQREGEKLFF. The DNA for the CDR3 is TGTGCCAGCTCACCCCAAAGGGAGGGGGAAAAACTGTTTTTT.

CDR3 amino acids: CASSLDQGLNQPQHF. In DNA form, the CDR3 reads TGTGCCAGCAGCTTAGACCAGGGGTTAAATCAGCCCCAGCATTTT. The V and J genes are TRBV7-2 and TRBJ1-5, with D possibly matching TRBD1 (6 bases). CDR1 and CDR2 from the germline V gene are SGHTA and FQGNSA. Between the trimmed V and J ends, which lost 1 base and 4 bases, there was a span of 11 bases. The CDR3 is 15 amino acids. The entire variable domain, with the rest obtained from reference TRBV7-2 and TRBJ1-5, is as follows: GAGVSQSPSNKVTEKGKDVELRCDPISGHTALYWYRQSLGQGLEFLIYFQGNSAPDKSGLPSDRFSAERTGGSVSTLTIQRTQQEDSAVYLCASSLDQGLNQPQHFGDGTRLSIL.